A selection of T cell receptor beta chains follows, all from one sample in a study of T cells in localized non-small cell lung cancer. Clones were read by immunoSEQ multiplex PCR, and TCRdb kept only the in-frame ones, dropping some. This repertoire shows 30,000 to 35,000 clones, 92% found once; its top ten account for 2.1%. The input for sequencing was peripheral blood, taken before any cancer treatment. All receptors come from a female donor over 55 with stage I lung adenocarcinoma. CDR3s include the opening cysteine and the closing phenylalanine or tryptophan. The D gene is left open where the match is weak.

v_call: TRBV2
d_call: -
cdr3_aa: CASNRRTDYNSPLHF

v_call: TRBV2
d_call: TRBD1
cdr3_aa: CASKESGTGNYEQYF

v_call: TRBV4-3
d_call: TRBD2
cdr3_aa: CASSRQAGGPDTQYF

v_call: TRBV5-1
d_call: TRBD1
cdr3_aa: CASSYTTGPEAFF

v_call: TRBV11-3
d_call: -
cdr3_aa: CASSLGARSYTF

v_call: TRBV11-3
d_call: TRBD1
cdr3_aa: CASSPNPGQARQYF

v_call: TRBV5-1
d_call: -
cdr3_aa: CASTMDSEETQYF

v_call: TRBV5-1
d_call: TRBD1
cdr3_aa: CASSLGTGLPNEKLFF

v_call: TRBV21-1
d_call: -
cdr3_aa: CASSKVGPAYIQYF

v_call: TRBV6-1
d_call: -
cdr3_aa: CAIGGQLNTEAFF

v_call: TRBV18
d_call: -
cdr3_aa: CASSPFSSYEKLFF

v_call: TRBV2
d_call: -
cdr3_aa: CASSDKLSNQPQHF

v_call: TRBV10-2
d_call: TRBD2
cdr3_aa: CASSESRGGSYNEQFF

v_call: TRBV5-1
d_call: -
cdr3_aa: CASSLDAAMYEQYF

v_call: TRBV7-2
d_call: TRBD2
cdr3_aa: CASSLGWEGREQYF

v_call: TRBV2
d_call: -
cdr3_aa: CASLGTSSYEQYF

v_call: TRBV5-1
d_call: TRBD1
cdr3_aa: CASSTGTGTETQYF

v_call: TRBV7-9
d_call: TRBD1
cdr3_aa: CASSFVETGSLYGYTF

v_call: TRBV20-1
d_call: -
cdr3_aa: CSARTGLHQFF

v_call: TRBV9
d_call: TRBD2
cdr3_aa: CASSLWEGGELFF

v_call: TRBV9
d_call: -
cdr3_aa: CASSEGNEQFF

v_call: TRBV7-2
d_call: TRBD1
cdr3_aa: CASRRDRATEAFF

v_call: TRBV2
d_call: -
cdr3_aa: CASSGGIPDTQYF

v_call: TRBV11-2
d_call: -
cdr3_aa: CASSSSGRAEAFF

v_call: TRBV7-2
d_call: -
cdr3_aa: CASSLEPAVNTGELFF

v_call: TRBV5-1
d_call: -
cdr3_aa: CASSPEPRDGYNEQFF

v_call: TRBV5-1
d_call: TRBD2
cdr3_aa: CASSFGTSGGKETQYF

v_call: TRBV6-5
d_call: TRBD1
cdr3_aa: CASSPQTGHSPLHF

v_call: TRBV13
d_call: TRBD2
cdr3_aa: CASSPNAGGEQFF

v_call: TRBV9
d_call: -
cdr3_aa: CASSVDGTNSPLHF

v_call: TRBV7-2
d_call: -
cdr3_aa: CASSRWGSDREQFF

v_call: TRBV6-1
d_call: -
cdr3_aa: CASTRLSENTEAFF

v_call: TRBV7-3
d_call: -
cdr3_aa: CASSQQANTEAFF

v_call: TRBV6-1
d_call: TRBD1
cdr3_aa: CASSLGQLKYEQYF

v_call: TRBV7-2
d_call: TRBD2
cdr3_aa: CASSQRGGSYEQYF

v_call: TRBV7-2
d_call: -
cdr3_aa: CASSLGESGNTIYF

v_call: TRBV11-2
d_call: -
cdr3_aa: CASSSTHQPQHF

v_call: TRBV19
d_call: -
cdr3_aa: CASSEQLNTEAFF

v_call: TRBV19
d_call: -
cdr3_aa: CASSMSGRRINSNQPQHF

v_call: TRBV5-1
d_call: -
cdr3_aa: CASSEGTSGNEQFF

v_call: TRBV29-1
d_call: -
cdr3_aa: CSVGTTAGGTEAFF